The entry that follows covers one T cell receptor (beta chain) sequence. The sample is drawn from a study of blood T cell repertoires in COVID-19. As for the study in general: Acute and convalescent COVID-19 specimens originated in the United States, Italy and Spain.

Original handling: Scientists estimated how many nucleated cells there were by amplifying reference gene primers. Only in-frame clones appear in the TCRdb table, and some are missing; sequencing was by immunoSEQ multiplex PCR. The V and J calls and clone size were taken over from that table, and D and trimming were inferred from the DNA. The sample holds around 200,000 clones, about nine tenths seen once. Between the trimmed V and J ends, which lost 5 bases and 0 bases, there was a span of 14 bases. The CDR3 has 16 amino acids. The germline V gene has CDR1 MNHEY and CDR2 SMNVEV (reference sequence). The study counted Cohort 3 donors as recovered given two negative PCRs, clearance, or symptom resolution.

The material sequenced was PBMCs or T cells enriched from blood (not recorded which). The rearrangement uses TRBV27 and TRBJ2-1, with D maybe TRBD2 (6 bases). The sequence derives from a man aged 30 to 45 who had recovered from COVID-19. This chain's CDR3 is CASSLAGRSSYNEQFF. In DNA form, the CDR3 reads TGTGCCAGCAGTCTCGCGGGACGGTCCTCCTACAATGAGCAGTTCTTC.